These 17 T cell receptor beta chains came from one sample sequenced in a study of T cells in Graves' hyperthyroidism and ophthalmopathy. Authors of the study amplified TCR beta CDR3 regions from RNA transcripts. Carried out on the TCR CDR3, a first-round RT-PCR used the HTBI primer set. MiXCR was run by TCRdb on the multiplex PCR reads, yielding one entry per CDR3 protein. The sample lists 100,000 to 140,000 distinct CDR3 sequences, approximately 15% occurring once. The sequenced material came from blood. These receptors originate from a woman in her fifties or sixties with Graves' hyperthyroidism.

This clonotype has at least ten counts. The rearrangement uses TRBV20-1 and TRBJ2-6, with unresolved D. V lost 4 bases and J lost 0, with 10 bases in between. Germline lookup yields CDR1 DFQATT and CDR2 SNEGSKA (reference sequence). The CDR3 consists of 15 residues. The CDR3 sequence is CSAILSSSGANVLTF. For the CDR3, the DNA is TGCAGTGCTATACTCAGCAGCTCTGGGGCCAACGTCCTGACTTTC.

This clonotype was seen ten or more times. V usage is TRBV11-2 and J usage is TRBJ2-5, with D perhaps matching TRBD1 (6 bases). Germline CDR1 reads SGHAT; CDR2 reads FQNNGV. The CDR3 spans 15 residues. Trimming took 5 bases from V and 2 from J, leaving 15 bases between them. For the CDR3, the DNA is TGTGCCAGCAGCCTAATCGGACAGCCTCAAGAGACCCAGTACTTC. It translates to CASSLIGQPQETQYF.

This clonotype was counted many times. V and J are TRBV30 and TRBJ2-2; no reliable D call. Trimming pared 1 base from V and 2 bases from J, leaving 5 bases between. The V gene's germline CDR1 is GTSNPN and CDR2 SVGIG (reference sequence). The CDR3 covers 13 residues. The CDR3 here is CAWSGYNTGELFF. CDR3 coding DNA: TGTGCCTGGAGTGGATACAACACCGGGGAGCTGTTTTTT.

This clonotype appeared many times. The V and J genes are TRBV3-1 and TRBJ1-6; unclear D gene. This CDR3 spans 12 amino acids. CDR1 LGHDT and CDR2 YNNKEL come from the germline V gene (reference sequence). The V end lost 2 bases, the J end lost 7 bases, and 3 bases lay between the germline ends. Here the CDR3 reads CASSQRNSPLHF. The DNA of the CDR3 is TGTGCCAGCAGCCAAAGGAATTCACCCCTCCACTTT.

There are many counts of this clonotype. This chain joins TRBV27 and TRBJ2-1, with D perhaps TRBD2 (6 bases). Trimming cost V 2 bases and J 4 bases, with 9 bases left between them. CDR1 and CDR2 (germline): MNHEY, SMNVEV (reference sequence). The length of the CDR3 is 14 residues. Written as DNA, the CDR3 is TGTGCCAGCAGTTTAGTTGCGGGATACAATGAGCAGTTCTTC. Amino acids: CASSLVAGYNEQFF.

This clonotype was counted ten times or more. This chain connects TRBV6-1 to TRBJ1-3, with D perhaps matching TRBD1 (6 bases). Germline CDR1 is MNHNS and CDR2 is SASEGT. This CDR3 spans 16 amino acids. Between the trimmed V and J ends, which lost 2 bases and 0 bases, there was a span of 11 bases. The CDR3 DNA follows: TGTGCCAGCAGTGAACAGTACAGGGCCTCTGGAAACACCATATATTTT. Translating it yields CASSEQYRASGNTIYF.

The rearrangement links TRBV28 to TRBJ1-5; D might be TRBD1 (6 bases). Between the trimmed V and J ends, which lost 2 bases and 7 bases, there was a span of 15 bases. CDR1 and CDR2 from the germline V gene are MDHEN and SYDVKM. CDR3 length equals 15 residues. This CDR3 reads CASSLTQGTGQPQHF. CDR3 DNA sequence: TGTGCCAGCAGTTTAACACAGGGTACGGGACAGCCCCAGCATTTT.

The chain links TRBV9 to TRBJ1-2; a possible D gene is TRBD1 (5 bases). Per the germline V gene, CDR1 is SGDLS and CDR2 is YYNGEE. This CDR3 contains 17 residues. V lost 1 base, J lost 6 bases, and 22 bases lay in between. CDR3 region: CASSVNKLRDSVDGYTF. The CDR3 DNA follows: TGTGCCAGCAGCGTAAATAAACTCAGGGACTCGGTTGATGGCTACACCTTC.

This clonotype was counted many times. The J gene is TRBJ1-4, the V gene TRBV6-2 or TRBV6-3; tentatively, D is TRBD1 (6 bases). The CDR3 length is 14 residues. V was cut by 6 bases and J by 6 bases, with 14 bases left in between. Germline-derived CDR1 and CDR2 are MNHEY and SVGEGT. This CDR3 reads CASRKSGGDEKLFF. CDR3 nucleotides: TGTGCCAGCAGGAAGAGTGGGGGCGATGAAAAACTGTTTTTT.

This clonotype came up many times. This chain joins TRBV27 and TRBJ2-5, with no clear D. V dropped 5 bases and J dropped 4 bases, with 23 bases sitting between them. The CDR3 sequence is 17 residues long. Germline loops: CDR1 MNHEY, CDR2 SMNVEV (reference sequence). The CDR3 loop reads CASSPHEVPALGETQYF. The CDR3 DNA reads as TGTGCCAGCAGTCCACATGAGGTGCCAGCATTGGGAGAGACCCAGTACTTC.

This clonotype was recorded at least ten times. The rearrangement uses TRBV18 and TRBJ2-2, with no clear D. Trimming shortened V by 2 bases and J by 1 base, and 11 bases separated the two germline ends. The germline V gene encodes CDR1 KGHSH and CDR2 LQKENI. The CDR3 contains 16 residues. The CDR3 spells CASSPRQQQNTGELFF. The CDR3 coding sequence is TGTGCCAGCTCACCAAGGCAACAACAGAACACCGGGGAGCTGTTTTTT.

This clonotype showed up many times. The chain links TRBV5-1 to TRBJ2-2; 11 nucleotides align to TRBD2. Germline assignment: CDR1 SGHRS and CDR2 YFSETQ. V dropped 0 bases and J dropped 4; count of bases not matched to a gene: 8. This CDR3 comprises 18 residues. The CDR3 is CASSLVGLAVGGTGELFF. The CDR3 coding sequence is TGCGCCAGCAGCTTGGTGGGACTAGCGGTCGGGGGCACCGGGGAGCTGTTTTTT.

This clonotype has at least ten counts. V and J are TRBV29-1 and TRBJ2-5; D gene uncertain. The V gene's germline CDR1 is SQVTM and CDR2 ANQGSEA. This CDR3 has 12 amino acids. V dropped 4 bases and J dropped 5 bases, with 11 bases sitting between them. The CDR3 protein is CSVGVGMETQYF. In DNA, the CDR3 is TGCAGCGTTGGAGTAGGGATGGAGACCCAGTACTTC.

This clonotype appeared many times. The chain couples TRBV28 to TRBJ2-1; unclear D gene. Germline-derived CDR1 and CDR2 are MDHEN and SYDVKM. Trimming pared 2 bases from V and 5 bases from J, leaving 4 bases between. CDR3 length: 12 residues. DNA of the CDR3: TGTGCCAGCAGTTTACTTAACAATGAGCAGTTCTTC. Its protein is CASSLLNNEQFF. The full variable domain, completed using reference TRBV28 and TRBJ2-1, is DVKVTQSSRYLVKRTGEKVFLECVQDMDHENMFWYRQDPGLGLRLIYFSYDVKMKEKGDIPEGYSVSREKKERFSLILESASTNQTSMYLCASSLLNNEQFFGPGTRLTVL.

This clonotype has only a few counts. The V call is TRBV20-1, the J call TRBJ2-7, with D perhaps TRBD2 (6 bases). Germline-derived CDR1 and CDR2 are DFQATT and SNEGSKA (reference sequence). This CDR3 has 13 residues. CDR3: CSRRGAAPSEQYV. The DNA of the CDR3 is TGCAGCCGCCGCGGGGCGGCCCCCTCGGAGCAGTACGTC.

This clonotype was seen at least ten times. The V call is TRBV27, the J call TRBJ1-6; 8 bases align to TRBD1. The CDR3 length is 14 residues. The junction had 8 bases not matched to a gene; V was cut back by 6 bases and J by 10 bases. Germline CDR1 and CDR2: MNHEY and SMNVEV (reference sequence). CDR3 bases: TGTGCCAGCAGCTTCGACAGGGGTGGGTCACCCCTCCACTTT. It yields the protein CASSFDRGGSPLHF.

This clonotype has ten or more counts. The chain has TRBV20-1 and TRBJ1-3; D gene uncertain. The germline V and J ends were trimmed by 0 bases and 2 bases, with 11 bases remaining between them. Per the germline V gene, CDR1 is DFQATT and CDR2 is SNEGSKA (reference sequence). CDR3 length: 15 residues. The CDR3 bases are TGCAGTGCTAGAGATCTCGGGTTAGCTGGAAACACCATATATTTT. Its translation: CSARDLGLAGNTIYF.